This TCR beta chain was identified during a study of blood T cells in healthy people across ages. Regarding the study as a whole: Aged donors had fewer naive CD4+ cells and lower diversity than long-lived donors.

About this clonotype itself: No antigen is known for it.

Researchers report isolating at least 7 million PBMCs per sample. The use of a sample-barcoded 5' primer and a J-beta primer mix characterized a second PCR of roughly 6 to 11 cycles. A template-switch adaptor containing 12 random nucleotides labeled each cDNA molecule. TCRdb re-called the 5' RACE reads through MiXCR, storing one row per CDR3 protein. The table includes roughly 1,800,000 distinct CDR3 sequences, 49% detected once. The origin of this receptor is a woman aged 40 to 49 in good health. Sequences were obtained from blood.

The CDR3 region has the DNA TGCGCCAGCATCCACAGCCAAGAGACCCAGTACTTC. It codes for CASIHSQETQYF. This chain joins TRBV5-1 and TRBJ2-5; D uncertain. Per germline, CDR1 SGHRS and CDR2 YFSETQ. The CDR3 extends over 12 amino acids. The V end was cut by 6 bases, the J end by 1 base, with 7 bases between.